This TCR beta chain was found in a study of T cells after yellow fever vaccination. Study-level findings and limits: Once the booster was given, most primary-vaccination clones reappeared, at roughly 96% for CD4 and approximately 88% for CD8. Contamination by abundant bulk-population clonotypes could be present in FACS-sorted repertoires.

Germline V gene data show CDR1 as SGHKS and CDR2 as YYEKEE (reference sequence). V lost 4 bases to trimming and J lost 2 bases; unmatched junction nucleotides: 9. This CDR3 is built from 15 residues. From the 5' RACE reads, TCRdb called clonotypes with MiXCR, one entry per CDR3 protein. Found here are fewer than 500,000 distinct CDR3 sequences, 18% of them singletons; the top ten hold over 15%. As for this clonotype: Antigen specificity is unknown.

The material was PBMCs, obtained before the yellow fever booster vaccination. This rearrangement joins TRBV5-5 to TRBJ2-7; 7 positions agree with TRBD2. The TCR was taken from a man in his late teens or twenties who received the YFV17D yellow fever vaccine. Here the CDR3 DNA reads TGTGCCAGCAGCCTTAGACCTAGCGGAACCTACGAGCAGTACTTC. Protein: CASSLRPSGTYEQYF.